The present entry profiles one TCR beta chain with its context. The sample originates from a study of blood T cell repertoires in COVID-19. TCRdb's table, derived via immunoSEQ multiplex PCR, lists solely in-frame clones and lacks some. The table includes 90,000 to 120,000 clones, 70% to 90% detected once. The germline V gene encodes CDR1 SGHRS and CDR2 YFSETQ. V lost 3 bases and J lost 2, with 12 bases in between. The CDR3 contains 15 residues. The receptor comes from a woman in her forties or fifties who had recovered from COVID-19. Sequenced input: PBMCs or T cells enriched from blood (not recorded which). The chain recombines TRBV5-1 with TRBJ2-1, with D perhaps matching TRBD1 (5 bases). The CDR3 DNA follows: TGCGCCAGCAGCTCAGGGTCTGGCACCTACAATGAGCAGTTCTTC. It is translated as CASSSGSGTYNEQFF. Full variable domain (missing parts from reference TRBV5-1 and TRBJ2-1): KAGVTQTPRYLIKTRGQQVTLSCSPISGHRSVSWYQQTPGQGLQFLFEYFSETQRNKGNFPGRFSGRQFSNSRSEMNVSTLELGDSALYLCASSSGSGTYNEQFFGPGTRLTVL.